The present entry profiles one T cell receptor (beta chain) with its context. Its target is unknown. Clones were read by immunoSEQ multiplex PCR, and TCRdb kept only the in-frame ones, dropping some. The table records 150,000 to 200,000 clones, about 92% of them present only once. These data originate in a study of T cell responses to AZD1222 COVID-19 vaccine. Study results and limitations: Baseline seropositivity occurred in only a handful of AZD1222 recipients. The donor group comprised mostly white British people and more females; the analysis possibly underestimated clonal diversity. Dominant CD4 TCR responses targeted spike regions 160-218 and 743-854.

The CDR3 has 15 amino acids. CDR1 and CDR2 (germline): SNHLY, FYNNEI. The V and J ends lost 4 bases and 8 bases, in that order; junction bases with no gene match: 12. This TCR came from an adult in good health. This material consisted of peripheral blood, taken on day 0 of AZD1222 vaccination. This chain uses TRBV2 with TRBJ1-2; 8 bases agree with TRBD1. CDR3 protein: CASSGVAGGYVGYTF. The CDR3 DNA sequence: TGTGCCAGCAGTGGGGTCGCAGGGGGCTATGTCGGCTACACCTTC.